The 30 T cell receptor beta chains in this list originate from one sample, sequenced in a study of OX40 agonist ivuxolimab in advanced cancers. The assay was immunoSEQ multiplex PCR, and TCRdb's table has in-frame clones only and misses some. Here the sample spans 22,000 or so clones, around 84% being singletons. The sequences come from CD4+ or CD8+ T cells sorted from blood, collected in a trial of the OX40 agonist ivuxolimab. These receptors all stem from an adult with an advanced solid tumor such as melanoma, head and neck, liver or kidney cancer.

The gene calls are TRBV7-8 and TRBJ2-7; D may correspond to TRBD1 or TRBD2 (5 bases each). The CDR3 contains 14 residues. Germline V gene lookup returns CDR1 SGHVS and CDR2 FQNEAQ. V was trimmed by 2 bases and J by 4 bases, leaving 12 bases between them. In DNA, the CDR3 is TGTGCCAGCAGCTTATTTGGGGGAGCTTACGAGCAGTACTTC. The encoded protein is CASSLFGGAYEQYF.

The genes are TRBV10-3 and TRBJ2-1; D is unclear. The CDR3 sequence is 14 residues long. Between the trimmed V and J ends, which lost 3 bases and 3 bases, there was a span of 9 bases. CDR1 is ENHRY and CDR2 is SYGVKD in the germline V gene. The CDR3 loop is CAISEAQDYNEQFF. CDR3 bases: TGTGCCATCAGTGAAGCCCAGGACTACAATGAGCAGTTCTTC.

This clone rates as medium-sized. The V and J genes are TRBV28 and TRBJ1-5, with D uncertain. CDR3 length: 14 amino acids. V was shortened by 3 bases and J by 1 base, with 7 bases between the two germline ends. The germline CDR1 and CDR2 sequences are MDHEN and SYDVKM. CDR3 nucleotide sequence: TGTGCCAGCAGTTTGTCAGTGAGCAATCAGCCCCAGCATTTT. This sequence encodes CASSLSVSNQPQHF.

The chain joins TRBV6-5 to TRBJ2-1, with a possible D match to TRBD2 (6 bases). The CDR3 is 14 amino acids. The V gene's germline CDR1 is MNHEY and CDR2 SVGAGI. Trimming cost V 3 bases and J 1 base, with 7 bases left between them. The CDR3 is CASSYGGSYNEQFF. DNA of the CDR3: TGTGCCAGCAGTTATGGGGGGTCCTACAATGAGCAGTTCTTC.

This rearrangement joins TRBV4-1 to TRBJ2-1; no firm D call. The germline gives CDR1 MGHRA, CDR2 YSYEKL. The CDR3 loop spans 15 amino acids. With 1 base removed from V and 7 bases from J, the gap between germline ends came to 14 bases. CDR3 DNA: TGCGCCAGCAGCCAAGTCCCCCAGTCCTGGAATGAGCAGTTCTTC. This sequence encodes CASSQVPQSWNEQFF.

The chain uses TRBV9 and TRBJ2-1, with D perhaps TRBD1 or TRBD2 (5 bases each). Germline CDR1 SGDLS, CDR2 YYNGEE. This CDR3 is 14 amino acids long. V was pared by 4 bases and J by 9 bases, with 17 bases between. The CDR3 here is CASSPGGGRSEQFF. DNA of the CDR3: TGTGCCAGCAGCCCAGGTGGGGGTCGGAGTGAGCAGTTCTTC.

The chain uses TRBV25-1 and TRBJ1-3; D is undetermined. Per germline, CDR1 MGHDK and CDR2 SYGVNS. The ends were cut back, 6 bases at V and 4 bases at J, with 7 bases in the middle. The CDR3 spans 12 residues. The CDR3: CASRQSGNTIYF. CDR3 nucleotide sequence: TGTGCCAGCAGACAGTCCGGAAACACCATATATTTT.

The genes are TRBV5-1 and TRBJ2-7; tentatively, D is TRBD1 or TRBD2 (6 bases each). The CDR3 extends over 15 amino acids. Germline CDR1 and CDR2: SGHRS and YFSETQ. Between the trimmed V and J ends, which lost 0 bases and 5 bases, there was a span of 15 bases. The CDR3 region is CASSLANQGTDEQYF. The CDR3 nucleotides read TGCGCCAGCAGCTTGGCCAATCAGGGGACTGACGAGCAGTACTTC.

The genes are TRBV6-1 and TRBJ2-5; D is unresolved. The J call is in doubt because the DNA end fits TRBJ2-7 better. The CDR3 is 15 residues long. The V gene's germline CDR1 is MNHNS and CDR2 SASEGT. The CDR3 region is CASSEIIGSSYEQYF. The CDR3 DNA reads TGTGCCAGCAGTGAAATTATCGGCAGCTCCTACGAGCAGTACTTC.

V usage is TRBV7-9 and J usage is TRBJ2-7; the match to TRBD1 covers 9 bases. Germline trimming cut 1 base from V and 1 base from J; bases unmatched to any gene: 8. The CDR3 is made up of 17 amino acids. Germline V lookup: CDR1 SEHNR, CDR2 FQNEAQ (reference sequence). CDR3 region: CASSLEGTGIPSYEQYF. The CDR3 DNA is TGTGCCAGCAGCTTAGAAGGGACAGGGATCCCTTCCTACGAGCAGTACTTC.

The chain uses TRBV4-1 and TRBJ1-6; D is uncertain. Trimming shortened V by 0 bases and J by 9 bases, and 12 bases separated the two germline ends. Germline CDR1 reads MGHRA; CDR2 reads YSYEKL. This CDR3 comprises 15 residues. The CDR3 bases are TGCGCCAGCAGCCAAGAAGAGGCTGCGAGTTCACCCCTCCACTTT. Translating it yields CASSQEEAASSPLHF.

The chain couples TRBV7-8 to TRBJ1-5, with D possibly matching TRBD1 (5 bases). V was pared by 0 bases and J by 4 bases, with 10 bases between. The CDR3 contains 15 residues. The germline gives CDR1 SGHVS, CDR2 FQNEAQ. The CDR3 DNA reads TGTGCCAGCAGCTTAGCGTACAGGCTTAATCAGCCCCAGCATTTT. Its protein product is CASSLAYRLNQPQHF.

The chain combines TRBV9 with TRBJ2-7; D remains ambiguous. Germline CDR1 reads SGDLS; CDR2 reads YYNGEE. The CDR3 extends over 13 amino acids. V was trimmed by 0 bases and J by 3 bases, leaving 7 bases between them. CDR3 sequence: CASSVGPVYEQYF. As DNA, the CDR3 is TGTGCCAGCAGCGTAGGCCCCGTCTACGAGCAGTACTTC.

Details on this clone: Germline is not matched at one junction end, which may reflect a read error. This chain uses TRBV27 with TRBJ2-1; TRBD2 aligns across 7 bases. Germline V gives CDR1 MNHEY, CDR2 SMNVEV (reference sequence). CDR3 length: 17 residues. CDR3 nucleotides: TGTGCCAGTAGTTTATCGGCGTCTAGCGGAGAATACAATGAGCAGTTCTTC. It specifies CASSLSASSGEYNEQFF.

The V gene is TRBV19, the J gene TRBJ1-5, with a tentative D call TRBD1 (6 bases). Trimming took 5 bases from V and 1 from J, leaving 12 bases between them. This CDR3 is 15 amino acids long. CDR1 is LNHDA and CDR2 is SQIVND in the germline V gene (reference sequence). CDR3 loop: CASSQNTGSNQPQHF. For the CDR3, the DNA is TGTGCCAGTAGTCAAAATACAGGGAGCAATCAGCCCCAGCATTTT.

This CDR3 reads CATRAGSSYNEQFF. In DNA, the CDR3 is TGTGCCACCCGCGCCGGGAGCTCCTACAATGAGCAGTTCTTC. The chain links TRBV7-8 to TRBJ2-1; perhaps TRBD2 as D (6 bases). The CDR3 loop spans 14 amino acids. Trimming removed 10 bases from V and 0 bases from J, with 13 bases in between. Per the germline V gene, CDR1 is SGHVS and CDR2 is FQNEAQ.

The chain combines TRBV5-1 with TRBJ1-1; maybe TRBD1 (5 bases). The CDR3 loop spans 14 amino acids. Trimming removed 4 bases at V and 3 bases at J, with 13 bases between. CDR1 is SGHRS and CDR2 is YFSETQ in the germline V gene. The DNA of the CDR3 is TGCGCCAGCAGCGGGGACGGAGGAGACACTGAAGCTTTCTTT. Its protein product is CASSGDGGDTEAFF.

The chain joins TRBV30 to TRBJ2-2; no reliable D call. Trimming cost V 2 bases and J 1 base, with 5 bases left between them. The germline gives CDR1 GTSNPN, CDR2 SVGIG (reference sequence). This CDR3 is built from 13 residues. The CDR3 DNA is TGTGCCTGGAGTCCACAGAACACCGGGGAGCTGTTTTTT. Residues: CAWSPQNTGELFF.

This chain links TRBV11-3 with TRBJ2-2; 8 bases are a match to TRBD2. The CDR3 runs 13 residues. Germline CDR1 and CDR2: SGHNT and YENEEA. V gave up 3 bases and J gave up 9 bases; unmatched junction bases: 3. This CDR3 is CASSFREGRELFF. Here the CDR3 DNA reads TGTGCCAGCAGCTTTCGGGAGGGCCGGGAGCTGTTTTTT.

The table lists this clone with a count of one. The chain joins TRBV5-1 to TRBJ2-3; 14 bases are shared with TRBD2. The CDR3 sequence is 16 residues long. The V segment lost 3 bases and the J segment 3 bases; nucleotides outside the gene matches: 3. Germline lookup yields CDR1 SGHRS and CDR2 YFSETQ. CDR3 region: CASSSGLAGETDTQYF. In DNA, the CDR3 is TGCGCCAGCAGCTCGGGACTAGCGGGGGAAACAGATACGCAGTATTTT.

This clone was detected only a few times. The rearrangement links TRBV5-1 to TRBJ1-6; D not certain. Trimming removed 3 bases from V and 5 bases from J, with 15 bases in between. The CDR3 runs to 16 residues. Germline V CDR1 and CDR2: SGHRS, YFSETQ. The CDR3 here is CASSSQMGADNSPLHF. In nucleotides, the CDR3 is TGCGCCAGCAGCTCCCAGATGGGCGCGGATAATTCACCCCTCCACTTT.

The rearrangement links TRBV11-2 to TRBJ2-2, with D perhaps matching TRBD1 (6 bases). The CDR3 covers 16 residues. Trimming removed 4 bases at V and 5 bases at J, with 17 bases between. The germline V gene encodes CDR1 SGHAT and CDR2 FQNNGV. The CDR3 loop is CASSSRGRGRTGELFF. The CDR3 region has the DNA TGTGCCAGCAGCTCCCGTGGCAGGGGCCGGACCGGGGAGCTGTTTTTT.

V gene TRBV6-5 combines with J gene TRBJ1-6; D is unclear. CDR3 length: 14 amino acids. V was clipped by 2 bases and J by 4 bases, with 6 bases between them. Germline assignment: CDR1 MNHEY and CDR2 SVGAGI. The CDR3 region is CASSYGVYNSPLHF. Here the CDR3 DNA reads TGTGCCAGCAGTTACGGGGTGTATAATTCACCCCTCCACTTT.

J is TRBJ1-1 and V is TRBV7-8; a possible D gene is TRBD1 (6 bases). The CDR3 loop spans 15 amino acids. The germline V gene encodes CDR1 SGHVS and CDR2 FQNEAQ. Trimming left V 1 base short and J 5 bases short, with 14 bases between. This chain's CDR3 is CASSLGSGAGTEAFF. The CDR3, as DNA: TGTGCCAGCAGCTTAGGGTCAGGGGCCGGGACTGAAGCTTTCTTT. Combining the CDR3 with reference TRBV7-8 and TRBJ1-1 gives the whole variable domain GAGVSQSPRYKVAKRGQDVALRCDPISGHVSLFWYQQALGQGPEFLTYFQNEAQLDKSGLPSDRFFAERPEGSVSTLKIQRTQQEDSAVYLCASSLGSGAGTEAFFGQGTRLTVV.

J is TRBJ2-5 and V is TRBV5-1; D call uncertain. V dropped 2 bases and J dropped 4 bases, with 9 bases sitting between them. The CDR3 sequence is 13 residues long. From germline, CDR1 is SGHRS and CDR2 YFSETQ. The CDR3 loop is CASSFAKRETQYF. DNA for the CDR3: TGCGCCAGCAGCTTCGCCAAGAGAGAGACCCAGTACTTC.

The rearrangement joins TRBV14 to TRBJ1-6; possibly TRBD1 for D (6 bases). Trimming cost V 3 bases and J 1 base, with 13 bases left between them. This CDR3 comprises 17 residues. From germline, CDR1 is SGHDN and CDR2 FVKESK. The CDR3 reads CASSQTQGSSYNSPLHF. CDR3 DNA sequence: TGTGCCAGCAGCCAGACACAGGGATCTTCCTATAATTCACCCCTCCACTTT.

The rearrangement links TRBV4-1 to TRBJ2-7; D call uncertain. Trimming pared 4 bases from V and 3 bases from J, leaving 22 bases between. In germline, CDR1 is MGHRA, CDR2 YSYEKL. This CDR3 is built from 17 residues. DNA of the CDR3: TGCGCCAGCAGCCCCTCCCTGGGTAAAGGAGCCAACTACGAGCAGTACTTC. It translates to CASSPSLGKGANYEQYF.

The chain uses TRBV7-3 and TRBJ1-2, with TRBD1 identical over 8 bases. CDR3 length: 12 amino acids. Germline loops: CDR1 SGHTA, CDR2 FQGTGA. CDR3: CAATGEPYGYTF. The DNA of the CDR3 is TGTGCTGCGACAGGGGAACCTTATGGCTACACCTTC.

V is TRBV9 and J is TRBJ2-7; D may be TRBD1 (6 bases). CDR1 SGDLS and CDR2 YYNGEE come from the germline V gene. Trimming removed 2 bases at V and 3 bases at J, with 12 bases between. This CDR3 comprises 14 residues. CDR3 sequence reads: CASSVQGSGYEQYF. Written as DNA, the CDR3 is TGTGCCAGCAGCGTGCAGGGGAGCGGCTACGAGCAGTACTTC.

The gene calls are TRBV7-9 and TRBJ2-1, with TRBD1 matching over 10 bases. Germline loops: CDR1 SEHNR, CDR2 FQNEAQ (reference sequence). CDR3 size: 15 residues. With 6 bases clipped from V and 7 bases from J, the junction kept 9 bases outside the gene matches. CDR3 in amino acids: CASRPTDRGLNEQFF. The CDR3 region has the DNA TGTGCCAGCAGGCCAACGGACAGGGGGTTGAATGAGCAGTTCTTC.